The rows below give T cell receptor beta chains drawn from one sample of a study of T cell responses to AZD1222 COVID-19 vaccine. Measured with immunoSEQ multiplex PCR; TCRdb has only the in-frame clones, and not every one. The table includes approximately 100,000 clones, 85% detected once. Sequencing used peripheral blood, obtained 28 days after the second AZD1222 dose. All receptors come from an adult who received the AZD1222 COVID-19 vaccine. Both conserved end residues are part of each CDR3. Fields, in order: V gene, J gene, D gene, CDR3 protein, CDR3 DNA. A D gene is named only where the DNA matches it firmly.

>TRBV5-8|TRBJ1-5|-
CASSLFRGRQGNQPQHF
TGTGCCAGCAGCTTGTTCCGGGGTCGACAGGGCAATCAGCCCCAGCATTTT
>TRBV11-2|TRBJ2-5|TRBD2
CASSLTPIAGRETQYF
TGTGCCAGCAGCTTGACCCCGATAGCGGGGAGGGAGACCCAGTACTTC
>TRBV2|TRBJ2-2|-
CASSEITGRAGELFF
TGTGCCAGCAGTGAAATAACGGGTCGGGCCGGGGAGCTGTTTTTT
>TRBV2|TRBJ1-5|-
CASSDNSGTFSPQHF
TGTGCCAGCAGTGACAATTCAGGCACGTTTTCGCCCCAGCATTTT
>TRBV18|TRBJ1-2|TRBD1
CASSPGGQGRGYGYTF
TGTGCCAGCTCACCGGGGGGACAGGGCCGCGGCTATGGCTACACCTTC
>TRBV28|TRBJ2-7|-
CASSFHYEQYF
TGTGCCAGCAGTTTCCACTACGAGCAGTACTTC
>TRBV19|TRBJ1-1|-
CASSIVGGNTEAFF
TGTGCCAGTAGTATAGTGGGGGGGAACACTGAAGCTTTCTTT
>TRBV10-2|TRBJ1-5|-
CASSEEFRNQPQHF
TGCGCCAGCAGTGAGGAATTTCGCAATCAGCCCCAGCATTTT
>TRBV18|TRBJ1-3|-
CASSPKDSASGNTIYF
TGTGCCAGCTCACCAAAAGACAGCGCGTCTGGAAACACCATATATTTT
>TRBV27|TRBJ1-1|-
CASSFSGGNTEAFF
TGTGCCAGCAGTTTTTCGGGAGGAAACACTGAAGCTTTCTTT
>TRBV7-9|TRBJ2-4|-
CASSSGNIQYF
TGTGCCAGCAGCTCTGGGAACATTCAGTACTTC
>TRBV9|TRBJ2-3|-
CASSPQGDTQYF
TGTGCCAGCAGCCCCCAGGGAGATACGCAGTATTTT
>TRBV6-5|TRBJ1-4|-
CASSPGEHAPEKLFF
TGTGCCAGCAGTCCTGGAGAACATGCTCCTGAAAAACTGTTTTTT
>TRBV30|TRBJ2-6|-
CAWSVNWALGANVLTF
TGTGCCTGGAGTGTAAACTGGGCGTTGGGGGCCAACGTCCTGACTTTC
>TRBV4-3|TRBJ2-1|TRBD2
CASSQEPSGSSQSSYNEQFF
TGCGCCAGCAGCCAAGAGCCCAGCGGGAGCTCCCAAAGCTCCTACAATGAGCAGTTCTTC